A single T cell receptor (beta chain) is shown here with its context. This entry is derived from a study of control samples from healthy donors and cancer patients. Using immunoSEQ multiplex PCR, the repertoire was profiled, and TCRdb retains in-frame clones only, with some absent. The profile shows about 58,000 clones, 94% of them singletons. This CDR3 is built from 13 residues. V was shortened by 10 bases and J by 4 bases, with 16 bases between the two germline ends. Looked up from germline, CDR1 is LNHDA and CDR2 is SQIVND (reference sequence). This receptor was identified in a young man in good health. The chain links TRBV19 to TRBJ1-2; D gene unclear. Input material: blood. This CDR3 is CATKPTGSYGYTF. The CDR3 DNA follows: TGTGCCACCAAGCCTACGGGTAGCTATGGCTACACCTTC.